These 6 T cell receptor beta chains share one sample of origin, sequenced in a study of shared clonotypes between healthy human individuals. Sequenced by immunoSEQ multiplex PCR; TCRdb stores in-frame clones only, minus some. The table has about half a million clones, about 74% seen once. The sequenced sample was PBMCs. The receptors stem from a woman between 35 and 50 years old in good health. Some clones in this sample may be carry-over from other donors' samples.

The chain combines TRBV6-6 with TRBJ2-3; no clear D gene. Germline lookup yields CDR1 MNHNY and CDR2 SVGAGI (reference sequence). The CDR3 spans 12 residues. V was clipped by 2 bases and J by 2 bases, with 2 bases between them. The CDR3 is CASSYDTDTQYF. CDR3 sequence (DNA): TGTGCCAGCAGTTACGACACAGATACGCAGTATTTT.

The gene calls are TRBV21-1 and TRBJ2-1; TRBD2 is taken as the D call from the table, unchecked against the DNA. TRBV21-1 is assigned pseudogene status. The CDR3 runs to 16 residues. The DNA of the CDR3 is TGTGCCAGCAGCAAAGGGGCTAGCGGGAGGGGCAATGAGCAGTTCTTC. Translated, it gives CASSKGASGRGNEQFF.

The chain uses TRBV5-1 and TRBJ2-5; TRBD1 matches 8 bases. Per germline, CDR1 SGHRS and CDR2 YFSETQ. The CDR3 covers 16 residues. After removal of 0 bases from V and 2 bases from J, the junction contained 6 bases not matched to a gene. The CDR3 here is CASSLAGTGIQETQYF. The CDR3 DNA is TGCGCCAGCAGCTTGGCCGGGACAGGTATACAAGAGACCCAGTACTTC.

A few counts support this clone. V is TRBV29-1 and J is TRBJ2-3; no reliable D call. From germline, CDR1 is SQVTM and CDR2 ANQGSEA. The CDR3 is 13 amino acids. Trimming pared 1 base from V and 8 bases from J, leaving 13 bases between. The CDR3 sequence is CSVEGQILATQYF. CDR3 nucleotides: TGCAGCGTTGAAGGCCAGATCCTCGCTACGCAGTATTTT.

The chain employs TRBV28 and TRBJ2-1; no clear D. This CDR3 is built from 11 residues. V was pared by 5 bases and J by 10 bases, with 9 bases between. Per the germline V gene, CDR1 is MDHEN and CDR2 is SYDVKM. CDR3 protein: CASSPHQEQFF. CDR3 coding DNA: TGTGCCAGCAGTCCACATCAGGAGCAGTTCTTC.

Worth noting for this clone: Only one base separates this from a far larger clonotype, so it likely reflects a read error. The chain links TRBV7-9 to TRBJ2-7, with D tentatively TRBD1 or TRBD2 (5 bases each). Looked up from germline, CDR1 is SEHNR and CDR2 is FQNEAQ (reference sequence). This CDR3 spans 14 amino acids. CDR3 bases: TGTGCCAGCAGCTTAGTAGGGACCAGCTACGAGCAGTGCTTC. Encoded protein: CASSLVGTSYEQCF.